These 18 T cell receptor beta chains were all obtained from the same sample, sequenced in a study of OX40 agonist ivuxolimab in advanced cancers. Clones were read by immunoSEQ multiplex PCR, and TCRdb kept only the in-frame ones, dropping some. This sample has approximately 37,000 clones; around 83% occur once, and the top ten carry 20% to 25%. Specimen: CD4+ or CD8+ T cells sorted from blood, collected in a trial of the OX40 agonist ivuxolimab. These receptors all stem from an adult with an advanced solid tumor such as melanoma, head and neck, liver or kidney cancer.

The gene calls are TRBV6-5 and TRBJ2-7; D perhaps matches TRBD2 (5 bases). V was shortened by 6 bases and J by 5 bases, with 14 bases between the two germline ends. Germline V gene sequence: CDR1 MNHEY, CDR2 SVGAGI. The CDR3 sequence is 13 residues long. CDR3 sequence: CASRDSTEDEQYF. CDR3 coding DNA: TGTGCCAGCAGGGACTCTACCGAAGACGAGCAGTACTTC.

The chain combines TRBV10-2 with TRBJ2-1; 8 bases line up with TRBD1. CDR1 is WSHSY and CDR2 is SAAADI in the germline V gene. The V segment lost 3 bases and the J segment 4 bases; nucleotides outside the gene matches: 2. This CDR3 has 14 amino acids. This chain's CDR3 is CASSDRQGYNEQFF. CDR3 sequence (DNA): TGCGCCAGCAGTGACCGACAGGGGTACAATGAGCAGTTCTTC.

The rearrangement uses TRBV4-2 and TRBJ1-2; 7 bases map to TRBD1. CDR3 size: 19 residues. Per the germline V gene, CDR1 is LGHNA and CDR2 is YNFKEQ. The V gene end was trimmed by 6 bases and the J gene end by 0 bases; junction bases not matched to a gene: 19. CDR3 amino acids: CASSPPSGTDQLANYGYTF. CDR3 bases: TGTGCCAGCAGTCCCCCCTCCGGGACAGACCAGTTAGCTAACTATGGCTACACCTTC.

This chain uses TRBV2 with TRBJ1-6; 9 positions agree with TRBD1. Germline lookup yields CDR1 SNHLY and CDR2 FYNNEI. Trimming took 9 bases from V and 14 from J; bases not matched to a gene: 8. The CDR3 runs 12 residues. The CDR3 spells CARTGGPGSLHF. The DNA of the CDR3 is TGTGCCAGGACAGGGGGGCCTGGGTCCCTCCACTTT.

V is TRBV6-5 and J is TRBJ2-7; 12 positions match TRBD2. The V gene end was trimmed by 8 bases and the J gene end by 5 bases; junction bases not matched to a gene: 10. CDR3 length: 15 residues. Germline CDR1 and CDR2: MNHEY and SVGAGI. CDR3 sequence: CASSQLAGGPDEQYF. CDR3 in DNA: TGTGCCAGCTCCCAGCTAGCGGGAGGGCCCGACGAGCAGTACTTC.

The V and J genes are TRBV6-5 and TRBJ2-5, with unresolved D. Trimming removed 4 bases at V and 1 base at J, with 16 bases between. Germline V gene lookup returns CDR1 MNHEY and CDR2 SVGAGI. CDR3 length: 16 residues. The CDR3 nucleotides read TGTGCCAGCAGTTCCGCTCGGCGTCTGCCCCAAGAGACCCAGTACTTC. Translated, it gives CASSSARRLPQETQYF.

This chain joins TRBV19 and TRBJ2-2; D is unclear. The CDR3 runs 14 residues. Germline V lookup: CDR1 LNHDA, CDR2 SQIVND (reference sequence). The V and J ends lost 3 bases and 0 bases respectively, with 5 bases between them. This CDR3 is CASSMGANTGELFF. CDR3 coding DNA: TGTGCCAGTAGTATGGGCGCGAACACCGGGGAGCTGTTTTTT.

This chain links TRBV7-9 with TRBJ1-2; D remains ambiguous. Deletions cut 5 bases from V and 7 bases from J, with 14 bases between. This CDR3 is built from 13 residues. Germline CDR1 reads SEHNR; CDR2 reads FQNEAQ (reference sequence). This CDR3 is CASSPTDGSGYTF. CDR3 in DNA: TGTGCCAGCAGCCCCACCGACGGATCTGGCTACACCTTC.

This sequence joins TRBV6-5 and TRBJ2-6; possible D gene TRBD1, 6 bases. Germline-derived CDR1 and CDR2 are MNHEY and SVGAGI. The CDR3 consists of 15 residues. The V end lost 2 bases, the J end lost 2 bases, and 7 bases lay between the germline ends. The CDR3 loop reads CASSYKGAGANVLTF. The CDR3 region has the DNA TGTGCCAGCAGTTACAAGGGGGCTGGGGCCAACGTCCTGACTTTC.

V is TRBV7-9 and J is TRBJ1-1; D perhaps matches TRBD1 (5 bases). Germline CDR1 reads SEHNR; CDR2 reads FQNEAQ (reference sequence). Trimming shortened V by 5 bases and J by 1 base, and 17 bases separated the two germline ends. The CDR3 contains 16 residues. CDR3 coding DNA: TGTGCCAGCAGCCCCCCTCTGGGTGGGGCGAACACTGAAGCTTTCTTT. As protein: CASSPPLGGANTEAFF.

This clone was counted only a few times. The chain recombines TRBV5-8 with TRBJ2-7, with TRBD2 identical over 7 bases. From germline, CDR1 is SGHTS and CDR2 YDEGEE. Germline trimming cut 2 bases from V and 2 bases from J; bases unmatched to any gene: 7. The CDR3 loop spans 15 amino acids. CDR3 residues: CASSFGASGPYEQYF. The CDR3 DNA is TGTGCCAGCAGCTTTGGGGCTAGCGGTCCCTACGAGCAGTACTTC.

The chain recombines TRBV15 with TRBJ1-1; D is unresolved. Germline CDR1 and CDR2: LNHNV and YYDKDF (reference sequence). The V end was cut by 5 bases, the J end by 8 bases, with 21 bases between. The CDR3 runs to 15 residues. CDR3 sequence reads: CATSGRPGDFWEAFF. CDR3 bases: TGTGCCACCAGCGGTCGCCCCGGGGATTTTTGGGAAGCTTTCTTT.

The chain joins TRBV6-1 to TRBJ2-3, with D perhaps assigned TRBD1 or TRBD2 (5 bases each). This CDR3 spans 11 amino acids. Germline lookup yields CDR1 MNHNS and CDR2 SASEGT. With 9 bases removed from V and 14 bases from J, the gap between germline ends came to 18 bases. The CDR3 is CASEVERGVYF. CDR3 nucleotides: TGTGCCAGTGAGGTCGAGAGGGGAGTGTATTTT.

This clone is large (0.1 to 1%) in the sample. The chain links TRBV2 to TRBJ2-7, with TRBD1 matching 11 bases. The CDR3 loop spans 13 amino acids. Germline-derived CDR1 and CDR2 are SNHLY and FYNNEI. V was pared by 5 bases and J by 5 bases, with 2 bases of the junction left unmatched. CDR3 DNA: TGTGCCAGCAGTAGGACAGGGGGCAACGAGCAGTACTTC. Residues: CASSRTGGNEQYF.

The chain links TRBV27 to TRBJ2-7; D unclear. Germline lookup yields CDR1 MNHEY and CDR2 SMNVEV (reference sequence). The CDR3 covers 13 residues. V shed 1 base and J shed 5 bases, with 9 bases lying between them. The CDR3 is CASSLLGWDEQYF. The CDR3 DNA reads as TGTGCCAGCAGTTTATTGGGTTGGGACGAGCAGTACTTC.

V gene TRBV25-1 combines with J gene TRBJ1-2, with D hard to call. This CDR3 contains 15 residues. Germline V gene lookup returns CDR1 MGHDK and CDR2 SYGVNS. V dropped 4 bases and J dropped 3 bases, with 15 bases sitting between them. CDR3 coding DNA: TGTGCCAGCAGTGGGGCGGCAGAAGAGGACTATGGCTACACCTTC. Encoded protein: CASSGAAEEDYGYTF.

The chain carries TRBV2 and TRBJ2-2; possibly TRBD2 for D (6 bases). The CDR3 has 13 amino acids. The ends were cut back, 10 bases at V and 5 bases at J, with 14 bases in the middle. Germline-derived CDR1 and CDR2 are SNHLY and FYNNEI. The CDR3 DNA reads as TGTGCCATCACGAATGGGAGGACCGGGGAGCTGTTTTTT. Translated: CAITNGRTGELFF.

The CDR3 spells CASSLGYF. DNA for the CDR3: TGTGCCAGCAGCTTGGGCTACTTC. V and J are TRBV5-5 and TRBJ2-7; D uncertain. CDR1 and CDR2 from the germline V gene are SGHKS and YYEKEE (reference sequence). With 0 bases removed from V and 13 bases from J, the gap between germline ends came to 2 bases. This CDR3 is built from 8 residues.